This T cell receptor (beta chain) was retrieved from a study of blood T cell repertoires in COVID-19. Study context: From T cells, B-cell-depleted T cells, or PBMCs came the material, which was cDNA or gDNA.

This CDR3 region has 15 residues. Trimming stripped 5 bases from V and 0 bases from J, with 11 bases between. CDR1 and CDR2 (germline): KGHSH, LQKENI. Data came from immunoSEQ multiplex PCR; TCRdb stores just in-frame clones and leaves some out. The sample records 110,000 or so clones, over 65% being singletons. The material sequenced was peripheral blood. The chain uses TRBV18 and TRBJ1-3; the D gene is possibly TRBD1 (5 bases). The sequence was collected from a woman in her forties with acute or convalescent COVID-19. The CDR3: CASSESGGSGNTIYF. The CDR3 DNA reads TGTGCCAGCTCAGAAAGCGGGGGCTCTGGAAACACCATATATTTT. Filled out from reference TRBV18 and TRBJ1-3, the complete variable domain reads NAGVMQNPRHLVRRRGQEARLRCSPMKGHSHVYWYRQLPEEGLKFMVYLQKENIIDESGMPKERFSAEFPKEGPSILRIQQVVRGDSAAYFCASSESGGSGNTIYFGEGSWLTVV.